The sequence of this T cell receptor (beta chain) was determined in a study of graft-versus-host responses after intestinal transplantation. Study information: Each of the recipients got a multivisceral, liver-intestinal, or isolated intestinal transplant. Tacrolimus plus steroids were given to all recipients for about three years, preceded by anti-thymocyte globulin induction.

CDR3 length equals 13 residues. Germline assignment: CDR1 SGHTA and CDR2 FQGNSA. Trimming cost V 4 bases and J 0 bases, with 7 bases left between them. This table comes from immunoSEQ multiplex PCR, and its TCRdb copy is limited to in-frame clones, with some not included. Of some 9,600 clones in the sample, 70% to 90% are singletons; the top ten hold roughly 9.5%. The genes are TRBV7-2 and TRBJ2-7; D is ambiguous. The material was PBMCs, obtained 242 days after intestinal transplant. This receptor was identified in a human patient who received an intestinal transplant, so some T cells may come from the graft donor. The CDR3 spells CASSSGPSYEQYF. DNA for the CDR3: TGTGCCAGCAGCTCCGGGCCCTCCTACGAGCAGTACTTC.